Shown below are 6 T cell receptor beta chains from a single sample sequenced in a study of blood T cell repertoires in COVID-19. TCRdb's copy holds only in-frame clones and misses some; the assay was immunoSEQ multiplex PCR. The repertoire has tens of thousands of clones, 90% of them found once; the top ten carry around 8.2%. Sequenced sample: peripheral blood. The source is a woman between 35 and 50 years old with active COVID-19.

V usage is TRBV18 and J usage is TRBJ1-5; 7 bases map to TRBD1. The CDR3 consists of 14 residues. Unmatched junction bases numbered 9, after V lost 5 bases and J lost 8 bases. Germline values: CDR1 KGHSH, CDR2 LQKENI. The chain's CDR3 is CASSYGTVEEPQHF. As DNA, the CDR3 is TGTGCCAGCTCATACGGGACAGTTGAGGAGCCCCAGCATTTT.

The rearrangement uses TRBV5-6 and TRBJ2-1; 7 bases are shared with TRBD2. With 0 bases clipped from V and 0 bases from J, the junction kept 9 bases outside the gene matches. Germline values: CDR1 SGHDT, CDR2 YYEEEE. This CDR3 has 18 amino acids. As DNA, the CDR3 is TGTGCCAGCAGCTTGGAGATCGGGCGGGGGAACTCCTACAATGAGCAGTTCTTC. Amino acid sequence: CASSLEIGRGNSYNEQFF.

The gene calls are TRBV5-5 and TRBJ2-3; D unresolved. Trimming took off 6 bases at V and 0 bases at J, with 17 bases between the two ends. CDR3 length: 16 residues. CDR1 and CDR2 (germline): SGHKS, YYEKEE (reference sequence). The CDR3 here is CASTHPSSPSTDTQYF. The DNA of the CDR3 is TGTGCCAGCACGCACCCGTCAAGCCCTAGCACAGATACGCAGTATTTT. Based on the CDR3 plus reference TRBV5-5 and TRBJ2-3, the full variable domain is DAGVTQSPTHLIKTRGQQVTLRCSPISGHKSVSWYQQVLGQGPQFIFQYYEKEERGRGNFPDRFSARQFPNYSSELNVNALLLGDSALYLCASTHPSSPSTDTQYFGPGTRLTVL.

This chain uses TRBV2 with TRBJ2-3, with 13 bases that match TRBD2. Germline assignment: CDR1 SNHLY and CDR2 FYNNEI. Losses at the gene ends were 6 bases for V and 1 base for J; bases not matched to a gene: 1. The CDR3 has 15 amino acids. The CDR3 DNA follows: TGTGCCAGCAGCGGACTAGCGGGGGGCACAGATACGCAGTATTTT. Its protein is CASSGLAGGTDTQYF.

This chain connects TRBV27 to TRBJ1-2; 8 nucleotides align to TRBD1. Per germline, CDR1 MNHEY and CDR2 SMNVEV (reference sequence). The CDR3 has 16 amino acids. Losses at the gene ends were 0 bases for V and 4 bases for J; bases not matched to a gene: 7. DNA for the CDR3: TGTGCCAGCAGTTTATCGGGGCAGGGGGCCTTCTATGGCTACACCTTC. Amino acid sequence: CASSLSGQGAFYGYTF.

J is TRBJ2-3 and V is TRBV10-1; TRBD1 aligns across 11 bases. The CDR3 loop spans 15 amino acids. The germline V gene encodes CDR1 WNHNN and CDR2 SYGVQD (reference sequence). V trimming: 4 bases; J trimming: 2 bases; junction bases outside the gene matches: 2. For the CDR3, the DNA is TGCGCCAGCAGTGTGGGACAGGGGGACACAGATACGCAGTATTTT. As protein: CASSVGQGDTDTQYF.